The 20 T cell receptor beta chains in this list originate from one sample, sequenced in a study of blood T cell repertoires in COVID-19. This table comes from immunoSEQ multiplex PCR, and its TCRdb copy is limited to in-frame clones, with some not included. This repertoire shows roughly 180,000 clones, 70% to 90% found once; its top ten account for 4% to 5%. Material: peripheral blood. The receptors derive from a woman in her thirties with acute or convalescent COVID-19.

The rearrangement joins TRBV7-8 to TRBJ2-2; D remains ambiguous. V dropped 1 base and J dropped 7 bases, with 7 bases sitting between them. Germline V gives CDR1 SGHVS, CDR2 FQNEAQ. This CDR3 is built from 13 residues. The CDR3 DNA is TGTGCCAGCAGCTTAGTACAAGTCGGGGAGCTGTTTTTT. As protein: CASSLVQVGELFF.

The chain couples TRBV7-2 to TRBJ1-1; TRBD1 matches 8 bases. V trimming: 4 bases; J trimming: 5 bases; junction bases outside the gene matches: 9. Germline V CDR1 and CDR2: SGHTA, FQGNSA. The CDR3 has 15 residues. This chain's CDR3 is CASSSEQGVGTEAFF. The CDR3, as DNA: TGTGCCAGCAGCTCCGAACAGGGGGTAGGGACTGAAGCTTTCTTT.

CDR3: CASRSGGTIATNEKLFF. Here the CDR3 DNA reads TGTGCCAGTAGGTCAGGGGGGACGATTGCAACTAATGAAAAACTGTTTTTT. V is TRBV19 and J is TRBJ1-4; 7 bases agree with TRBD1. V lost 6 bases, J lost 0 bases, and 10 bases stayed unmatched. The CDR3 spans 17 residues. Germline V gives CDR1 LNHDA, CDR2 SQIVND (reference sequence).

V is TRBV5-6 and J is TRBJ1-5; tentatively, D is TRBD1 (5 bases). V lost 5 bases, J lost 4 bases, and 13 bases lay in between. Per the germline V gene, CDR1 is SGHDT and CDR2 is YYEEEE. The CDR3 is 14 amino acids. Written as DNA, the CDR3 is TGTGCCAGCAGGATTCGGGGGGATAATCAGCCCCAGCATTTT. As protein: CASRIRGDNQPQHF. Full variable domain (missing parts from reference TRBV5-6 and TRBJ1-5): DAGVTQSPTHLIKTRGQQVTLRCSPKSGHDTVSWYQQALGQGPQFIFQYYEEEERQRGNFPDRFSGHQFPNYSSELNVNALLLGDSALYLCASRIRGDNQPQHFGDGTRLSIL.

The chain carries TRBV7-2 and TRBJ2-7; D ambiguous. This CDR3 has 13 residues. Between the trimmed V and J ends, which lost 1 base and 2 bases, there was a span of 6 bases. Looked up from germline, CDR1 is SGHTA and CDR2 is FQGNSA. CDR3 region: CASSLGSPYEQYF. The CDR3 bases are TGTGCCAGCAGCTTAGGGAGTCCCTACGAGCAGTACTTC.

The chain is built from TRBV6-5 and TRBJ1-1; TRBD1 aligns across 8 bases. The germline CDR1 and CDR2 sequences are MNHEY and SVGAGI. The junction had 18 bases not matched to a gene; V was cut back by 7 bases and J by 11 bases. The CDR3 length is 15 residues. This CDR3 reads CASMPGRGLFQRAFF. The CDR3 DNA reads as TGTGCCAGCATGCCGGGCAGGGGGCTTTTTCAACGGGCTTTCTTT.

V is TRBV7-9 and J is TRBJ1-4; TRBD1 agrees at 7 bases. Looked up from germline, CDR1 is SEHNR and CDR2 is FQNEAQ (reference sequence). V trimming: 5 bases; J trimming: 12 bases; junction bases outside the gene matches: 12. This CDR3 contains 14 residues. CDR3 sequence: CASSPTRDSVELFF. The CDR3 region has the DNA TGTGCCAGCAGCCCTACCCGGGACAGCGTGGAACTGTTTTTT.

The gene calls are TRBV19 and TRBJ1-4; 7 bases match TRBD1. The CDR3 consists of 15 residues. CDR1 and CDR2 from the germline V gene are LNHDA and SQIVND (reference sequence). The junction had 10 bases not matched to a gene; V was cut back by 5 bases and J by 7 bases. The CDR3 nucleotides read TGTGCCAGTAGTTTACGCGGGACAGCCGGTGAAAAACTGTTTTTT. Its protein is CASSLRGTAGEKLFF.

V usage is TRBV5-4 and J usage is TRBJ2-5; TRBD2 matches 7 bases. Germline trimming cut 4 bases from V and 5 bases from J; bases unmatched to any gene: 14. Germline V gives CDR1 SGHNT, CDR2 YYREEE (reference sequence). The CDR3 is 16 residues long. The CDR3 sequence: CASSPAPAGWGETQYF. CDR3 bases: TGTGCCAGCAGCCCTGCCCCAGCGGGATGGGGGGAGACCCAGTACTTC.

The gene calls are TRBV24-1 and TRBJ2-3; D might be TRBD1 (5 bases). V was pared by 1 base and J by 6 bases, with 13 bases between. The CDR3 is 15 amino acids. CDR1 is KGHDR, CDR2 SFDVKD, per germline. CDR3 sequence reads: CATSDLQGSGDTQYF. The CDR3 DNA is TGTGCCACCAGTGATTTACAAGGGTCAGGGGATACGCAGTATTTT.

This clone was observed a handful of times. The chain combines TRBV7-5 with TRBJ2-5; the table names TRBD2, a call not compared with the DNA. TRBV7-5 is a recognized pseudogene. The CDR3 has 17 amino acids. CDR3 residues: CARSSGLAGGHGGTQYF. DNA of the CDR3: TGTGCCAGAAGCTCTGGACTAGCGGGAGGGCACGGGGGGACCCAGTACTTC.

This sequence joins TRBV30 and TRBJ2-3; 9 positions agree with TRBD2. This CDR3 comprises 16 residues. V gave up 0 bases and J gave up 5 bases; unmatched junction bases: 9. Germline CDR1 is GTSNPN and CDR2 is SVGIG (reference sequence). The CDR3 loop is CAWSVLGGRVGDTQYF. As DNA, the CDR3 is TGTGCCTGGAGTGTACTTGGCGGGAGGGTTGGAGATACGCAGTATTTT.

J is TRBJ2-5 and V is TRBV24-1, with 7 bases lining up with TRBD1. Germline trimming cut 3 bases from V and 4 bases from J; bases unmatched to any gene: 7. Germline V gene data show CDR1 as KGHDR and CDR2 as SFDVKD. The CDR3 is 15 residues long. CDR3 in amino acids: CATSDPGTVGETQYF. CDR3 coding DNA: TGTGCCACCAGTGATCCGGGGACAGTTGGAGAGACCCAGTACTTC.

V gene TRBV7-8 combines with J gene TRBJ1-1; 8 bases are a match to TRBD1. Germline CDR1 reads SGHVS; CDR2 reads FQNEAQ. The CDR3 length is 13 residues. Losses at the gene ends were 5 bases for V and 6 bases for J; bases not matched to a gene: 5. CDR3 residues: CASSLDRVAEAFF. The DNA for the CDR3 is TGTGCCAGCAGCCTGGACAGGGTCGCTGAAGCTTTCTTT.

V usage is TRBV28 and J usage is TRBJ2-7; TRBD2 aligns across 7 bases. Germline CDR1 reads MDHEN; CDR2 reads SYDVKM. V lost 5 bases to trimming and J lost 6 bases; unmatched junction nucleotides: 13. The CDR3 sequence is 15 residues long. CDR3 DNA sequence: TGTGCCAGCAGTCCTACGAACAGCGGGGACTTCGAGCAGTACTTC. Its translation is CASSPTNSGDFEQYF.

This clone showed up just a few times. Germline is not matched at one junction end, which may reflect a read error. The rearrangement links TRBV7-9 to TRBJ2-5; 8 nucleotides line up with TRBD2. Germline V gives CDR1 SEHNR, CDR2 FQNEAQ (reference sequence). The CDR3 is made up of 13 amino acids. The DNA of the CDR3 is TGTGCCAGCAGCTATGGGTCGGGACTAGTCTCTAACTTC. Protein sequence: CASSYGSGLVSNF.

The gene calls are TRBV28 and TRBJ1-4; D is possibly TRBD1 (5 bases). V was shortened by 8 bases and J by 10 bases, with 17 bases between the two germline ends. This CDR3 has 13 amino acids. The V gene's germline CDR1 is MDHEN and CDR2 SYDVKM. CDR3 sequence reads: CASVRLGGGKLFF. The DNA for the CDR3 is TGTGCCAGCGTTCGTTTGGGGGGTGGAAAACTGTTTTTT.

The V gene is TRBV30, the J gene TRBJ1-1; weak D call: TRBD1 (6 bases). The CDR3 loop spans 12 amino acids. The V gene lost 2 bases and the J gene lost 7 bases, with 11 bases spanning the gap. Germline CDR1 is GTSNPN and CDR2 is SVGIG (reference sequence). The CDR3 region is CAWSPTRGEAFF. The CDR3 bases are TGTGCCTGGAGTCCCACCAGGGGTGAAGCTTTCTTT.

The gene calls are TRBV6-5 and TRBJ2-1, with D maybe TRBD2 (6 bases). Germline V CDR1 and CDR2: MNHEY, SVGAGI. The CDR3 spans 10 residues. V was pared by 11 bases and J by 10 bases, with 12 bases between. CDR3 in DNA: TGTGCCGCTTCGGGGGTCGAGCAGTTCTTC. Its translation is CAASGVEQFF.

The V call is TRBV21-1, the J call TRBJ2-7; the D call of TRBD2 is as the table states it, not checked on the DNA. TRBV21-1 is reported as a pseudogene. The CDR3 is made up of 15 amino acids. In DNA form, the CDR3 reads TGTGCCAGCAGAGTCATACTAGCGGGCTCCTACGAGCAGTACTTC. The encoded protein is CASRVILAGSYEQYF.